A single sample gave rise to the 19 T cell receptor beta chains below, sequenced in a study of T cells expressing NK-cell markers. TCRdb re-called the 5' RACE reads, yielding one record per CDR3 amino acid sequence without DNA. Found here are about 21,000 distinct CDR3 sequences; the top ten clones hold around 50%. The sequenced sample was blood T cells: a sorted CD56 or NKG2C T cell subset, CD4+ or CD8+ T cells, or bulk PBMC T cells (not recorded which). The receptors originated from a man between 18 and 69 years old in good health.

The chain is built from TRBV6-2 or TRBV6-3 and TRBJ2-1. This CDR3 is 11 amino acids long. Germline CDR1 reads MNHEY; CDR2 reads SVGEGT. The chain's CDR3 is CASSYWDEQFF.

The chain links TRBV20-1 to TRBJ1-2. The CDR3 extends over 15 amino acids. Germline values: CDR1 DFQATT, CDR2 SNEGSKA (reference sequence). This chain's CDR3 is CSARDHGNAHYGYTF.

This sequence joins TRBV5-1 and TRBJ2-1; TCRdb names TRBD1, which stays unverified in the absence of DNA. Per the germline V gene, CDR1 is SGHRS and CDR2 is YFSETQ. CDR3 length: 17 residues. The CDR3 loop reads CASSLGSTGGMYNEQFF.

The chain has TRBV5-6 and TRBJ1-2. The germline CDR1 and CDR2 sequences are SGHDT and YYEEEE. CDR3 length: 11 residues. This chain's CDR3 is CASSGDYGYTF.

The chain couples TRBV7-2 to TRBJ2-5; TCRdb selects TRBD1, and the lack of DNA leaves this call unchecked. The germline gives CDR1 SGHTA, CDR2 FQGNSA. The CDR3 covers 13 residues. CDR3 residues: CASSLVREETQYF.

The gene calls are TRBV29-1 and TRBJ2-7; without DNA, the TCRdb call of TRBD2 cannot be checked. This CDR3 region has 15 residues. Germline-derived CDR1 and CDR2 are SQVTM and ANQGSEA. The CDR3 spells CSVRGTSAYSYEQYF.

The chain uses TRBV24-1 and TRBJ2-3. The V gene's germline CDR1 is KGHDR and CDR2 SFDVKD. The CDR3 spans 13 residues. The CDR3 reads CATSDLTTSKQYF.

This sequence joins TRBV5-6 and TRBJ2-7; TCRdb selects TRBD1, and the lack of DNA leaves this call unchecked. CDR1 is SGHDT, CDR2 YYEEEE, per germline. There are 13 residues in the CDR3. The CDR3 protein is CASSLGQSYEQYF.

This rearrangement joins TRBV7-9 to TRBJ2-1. The CDR3 contains 15 residues. Germline CDR1 and CDR2: SEHNR and FQNEAQ (reference sequence). The CDR3 region is CASSFSSLADNEQFF.

This sequence joins TRBV20-1 and TRBJ2-7; TCRdb selects TRBD1, and the lack of DNA leaves this call unchecked. From germline, CDR1 is DFQATT and CDR2 SNEGSKA (reference sequence). The CDR3 runs 14 residues. The CDR3 loop is CSAKLTGRSYEQYF.

This chain connects TRBV4-1 to TRBJ2-7; without DNA, the TCRdb call of TRBD1 cannot be checked. CDR3 length: 13 residues. Germline loops: CDR1 MGHRA, CDR2 YSYEKL. The CDR3 loop is CASSQVQGQEQYF.

The gene calls are TRBV5-1 and TRBJ2-1; TCRdb's assignment of TRBD1 cannot be checked, as there is no DNA. The CDR3 extends over 17 amino acids. Germline CDR1 reads SGHRS; CDR2 reads YFSETQ. This CDR3 reads CASSLFPGTGGLNEQFF.

The V and J genes are TRBV4-2 and TRBJ1-1. This CDR3 spans 15 amino acids. Germline CDR1 reads LGHNA; CDR2 reads YNFKEQ. CDR3 protein: CASSQVSVMNTEAFF.

The chain joins TRBV5-4 to TRBJ1-1. Germline lookup yields CDR1 SGHNT and CDR2 YYREEE (reference sequence). The CDR3 runs to 13 residues. The CDR3 loop reads CASSSGMNTEAFF.

This chain connects TRBV10-3 to TRBJ1-1; no DNA is available, so the TRBD1 call from TCRdb remains unchecked. This CDR3 contains 15 residues. Germline-derived CDR1 and CDR2 are ENHRY and SYGVKD. CDR3 protein: CAISDPRTGGTEAFF.

The V and J genes are TRBV18 and TRBJ2-5. CDR1 is KGHSH and CDR2 is LQKENI in the germline V gene. This CDR3 region has 12 residues. The CDR3 sequence is CASSPGSETQYF.

The rearrangement joins TRBV28 to TRBJ1-2; without DNA, the TCRdb call of TRBD1 cannot be checked. CDR1 is MDHEN, CDR2 SYDVKM, per germline. This CDR3 contains 14 residues. This CDR3 is CASIPGQGNYGYTF.

This chain's CDR3 is CASSTGTGGVQPQHF. The chain joins TRBV28 to TRBJ1-5; TCRdb names TRBD1, which stays unverified in the absence of DNA. CDR1 is MDHEN, CDR2 SYDVKM, per germline. This CDR3 contains 15 residues.

The chain has TRBV5-1 and TRBJ2-1; no DNA is available, so the TRBD1 call from TCRdb remains unchecked. CDR3 size: 16 residues. The germline CDR1 and CDR2 sequences are SGHRS and YFSETQ. CDR3 amino acids: CASSQWGRESYNEQFF. The variable domain in full, completed from reference TRBV5-1 and TRBJ2-1, reads KAGVTQTPRYLIKTRGQQVTLSCSPISGHRSVSWYQQTPGQGLQFLFEYFSETQRNKGNFPGRFSGRQFSNSRSEMNVSTLELGDSALYLCASSQWGRESYNEQFFGPGTRLTVL.